This T cell receptor beta chain was sequenced for a study of cytomegalovirus exposure and HLA in healthy donors. Study-level information: In a previous analysis, about 100 million unique TCR beta sequences were found from 150 million to 200 million T cells.

PCR amplification relied on 60 Vbeta primers (plus 13 Jbeta primers). Libraries were prepared by immunoSEQ multiplex PCR; TCRdb keeps only in-frame clonotypes and omits some of them. In all, the sample yields 95,000 to 150,000 clones. Concerning this clone itself: Its antigen is unknown.

Findings and limits, study-wide: Among TCR beta chains of equal frequency, HLA-associated ones were more clonally expanded in a later analysis. It emerged from a later analysis that several of the most significant clusters appeared to be linked to common viral pathogens.

The source of this sequence is a man aged 18 to 29 in good health and CMV-seronegative. The sample comprised PBMCs.

CDR3 in DNA: TGTGCCAGCAGCGTGAGGCCGAATGAGCAGTTCTTC. It encodes CASSVRPNEQFF. The J gene is TRBJ2-1, the V gene TRBV9; D gene unclear. CDR1 is SGDLS, CDR2 YYNGEE, per germline. V gave up 2 bases and J gave up 7 bases, with 7 bases separating them. The CDR3 loop spans 12 amino acids.